This passage covers 13 T cell receptor beta chains from one sample sequenced in a study of regulatory T cells in long-lasting Graves disease (dated by TCRdb to the early 2020s). The library was generated by multiplex PCR. Instrument used: Illumina HiSeq 4000. TCR beta libraries were built with iRepertoire HTBI primers and Arm-PCR amplification of CDR3 regions. TCRdb itself trimmed the public reads at Q25 with fastp, ran MiXCR and retained productive beta chains. Each entry merges the rows of one CDR3 protein and shows their most common DNA and genes. In this sample the table shows around 400,000 distinct CDR3 sequences, 21% of which occur a single time. Clones ranked in the top ten supply roughly an eighth of the sample. The time point label on this specimen signifies: persistent/refractory GD, antithyroid drugs over 5 years with positive TRAb. For both TCR sequencing and RNA sequencing, RNA was extracted from PBMCs in TRIzol.

The sequencing used peripheral blood mononuclear cells (PBMCs), collected when the disease was refractory, from a patient treated with antithyroid drugs. The receptors shown here come from a female donor with Graves disease.

The chain employs TRBV6-5 and TRBJ2-7, with D possibly matching TRBD1 (7 bases). Trimming left V 4 bases short and J 6 bases short, with 13 bases between. CDR1 and CDR2 (germline): MNHEY, SVGAGI. This CDR3 is built from 13 residues. The chain's CDR3 is CASSWTTGVEQYF. In DNA, the CDR3 is TGTGCCAGCAGTTGGACTACAGGGGTCGAGCAGTACTTC.

The table lists this clonotype with many counts. The junction and the germline gene differ at one end; a read error may be behind it. The chain links TRBV27 to TRBJ1-2, with a possible D match to TRBD1 (6 bases). Germline V gene sequence: CDR1 MNHEY, CDR2 SMNVEV (reference sequence). CDR3 length: 13 amino acids. The CDR3 DNA follows: TGTGTCAGCAGTTTCGGGCAGGGGTATGGCTACACCTTC. Translating gives CVSSFGQGYGYTF.

This clonotype was counted many times. This chain connects TRBV6-2 or TRBV6-3 to TRBJ2-5; D gene unclear. The CDR3 covers 16 residues. From germline, CDR1 is MNHEY and CDR2 SVGEGT. Trimming pared 5 bases from V and 4 bases from J, leaving 20 bases between. Here the CDR3 reads CASSDDDPSWVETQYF. CDR3 sequence (DNA): TGTGCCAGCAGTGATGACGATCCCTCGTGGGTAGAGACCCAGTACTTC.

This clonotype was seen a handful of times. The CDR3 nucleotides are TGTGCCAGCAGTACGCTCGATATCTGGACCGCTTATAGCTACACCTTC. Translating gives CASSTLDIWTAYSYTF. This chain uses TRBV6-1 with TRBJ1-2, with D hard to call. Between the trimmed V and J ends, which lost 5 bases and 9 bases, there was a span of 25 bases. Germline values: CDR1 MNHNS, CDR2 SASEGT. The CDR3 has 16 amino acids.

This clonotype occurred many times. This may be a read error: a much more frequent sequence differs by one nucleotide. The rearrangement links TRBV28 to TRBJ2-7; 15 bases align to TRBD2. The CDR3 length is 15 residues. Germline values: CDR1 MDHEN, CDR2 SYDVKM. CDR3 DNA sequence: TGTACCAGCGAGGGACTAGCGGGAGGTAAATACGAGCAGTACTTC. This codes for CTSEGLAGGKYEQYF.

This clonotype appeared a few times. The rearrangement links TRBV11-2 to TRBJ2-7; 7 bases match TRBD1. Germline CDR1 and CDR2: SGHAT and FQNNGV. V lost 5 bases, J lost 7 bases, and 8 bases stayed unmatched. The CDR3 is made up of 13 amino acids. CDR3 DNA: TGTGCCAGCAGCCTAGGACAGGCAAGAGAGCAGTACTTC. Its protein product is CASSLGQAREQYF.

The chain couples TRBV4-1 to TRBJ2-2; TRBD2 might be the D (5 bases). V was pared by 1 base and J by 0 bases, with 9 bases between. The CDR3 totals 16 residues. CDR1 and CDR2 from the germline V gene are MGHRA and YSYEKL. The CDR3 bases are TGCGCCAGCAGCCAAGTAGGAGCGGCGAACACCGGGGAGCTGTTTTTT. As protein: CASSQVGAANTGELFF.

This clonotype was counted many times. The rearrangement links TRBV6-2 or TRBV6-3 to TRBJ2-5; the D is unclear. V was cut by 5 bases and J by 5 bases, with 18 bases left in between. CDR1 MNHEY and CDR2 SVGEGT come from the germline V gene. The CDR3 is 15 residues long. CDR3 sequence: CASSGSVPGRETQYF. The CDR3 DNA is TGTGCCAGCAGTGGCTCGGTGCCCGGTCGGGAGACCCAGTACTTC.

The rearrangement joins TRBV19 to TRBJ1-1; D not certain. Germline loops: CDR1 LNHDA, CDR2 SQIVND (reference sequence). This CDR3 has 13 residues. V lost 7 bases and J lost 4, with 13 bases in between. CDR3 coding DNA: TGTGCCAGTAAAGGGAAGGAGAGCACTGAAGCTTTCTTT. Amino acid sequence: CASKGKESTEAFF.

This clonotype was recorded many times. The chain employs TRBV12-3 or TRBV12-4 and TRBJ2-5; perhaps TRBD1 as D (6 bases). The CDR3 totals 13 residues. Trimming shortened V by 3 bases and J by 5 bases, and 10 bases separated the two germline ends. CDR3 DNA sequence: TGTGCCAGCAGTTTTGGGGGCACGGAGACCCAGTACTTC. Encoded protein: CASSFGGTETQYF.

Regarding this clonotype: This may be a read error: a much more frequent sequence differs by one nucleotide. The CDR3, as DNA: TGTGCCAGCAGTCCCGCTCTCGGCACGGGAGTACCGTATGAGCAGTTCTTC. This codes for CASSPALGTGVPYEQFF. The rearrangement joins TRBV2 to TRBJ2-1; D is possibly TRBD2 (6 bases). CDR3 length: 17 amino acids. Trimming took off 5 bases at V and 8 bases at J, with 25 bases between the two ends. CDR1 is SNHLY and CDR2 is FYNNEI in the germline V gene. The full variable domain, with the rest looked up from reference TRBV2 and TRBJ2-1, is EPEVTQTPSHQVTQMGQEVILRCVPISNHLYFYWYRQILGQKVEFLVSFYNNEISEKSEIFDDQFSVERPDGSNFTLKIRSTKLEDSAMYFCASSPALGTGVPYEQFFGPGTRLTVL.

The V and J genes are TRBV5-6 and TRBJ1-5; 8 bases agree with TRBD1. Germline V lookup: CDR1 SGHDT, CDR2 YYEEEE. Trimming at V came to 4 bases and at J to 4 bases, leaving 4 bases not matched to a gene. This CDR3 spans 14 amino acids. CDR3 loop: CASSIQGANQPQHF. The CDR3, as DNA: TGTGCCAGCAGCATCCAGGGGGCGAATCAGCCCCAGCATTTT.

This chain connects TRBV7-3 to TRBJ1-5; TRBD1 agrees at 7 bases. CDR3 size: 18 residues. V lost 1 base to trimming and J lost 4 bases; unmatched junction nucleotides: 13. Germline-derived CDR1 and CDR2 are SGHTA and FQGTGA. The CDR3 DNA reads as TGTGCCAGCAGCTTAATTCGTCCTGCAGGGGGAAATAATCAGCCCCAGCATTTT. It specifies CASSLIRPAGGNNQPQHF.